A selection of T cell receptor beta chains follows, all from one sample in a study of post-analysis software for immune sequencing data. From the PCR reads, TCRdb called clonotypes with MiXCR, one entry per CDR3 protein. The table lists hundreds of thousands of distinct CDR3 sequences, 25% to 30% of them singletons, with 0.56% in the top ten. The sample was blood. Receptor source: a girl aged 5-17 years with multiple sclerosis. CDR3s include the opening cysteine and the closing phenylalanine or tryptophan. The order of the fields is V gene, J gene, CDR3 protein.

TRBV29-1,TRBJ2-5,CSARTYQETQYF
TRBV6-6,TRBJ1-2,CASTTNTGMDGYTF
TRBV6-2/TRBV6-3,NA,CASSWAPGQPYEQYF
TRBV7-9,TRBJ2-5,CASSARAAQETQYF
TRBV12-3/TRBV12-4,TRBJ1-6,CASSLGTENSPLHF
TRBV4-3,TRBJ2-7,CASSQDPQPSTYEQYF
TRBV28,TRBJ2-1,CASSVAGGSKQFF
TRBV28,NA,CASSFTPGVSYEQYF
TRBV7-2,TRBJ1-5,CASSLALGQGGQPQHF
TRBV9,TRBJ2-1,CASSVSVGLAGGGSYNEQFF
TRBV7-9,TRBJ2-5,CASSGGSGRSELYF
TRBV5-1,TRBJ2-1,CASSSRHSSSYNEQFF
TRBV25-1,TRBJ2-3,CASMRGASTDTQYF
TRBV6-2/TRBV6-3,TRBJ2-2,CASSFATDTGELFF
TRBV5-1,TRBJ2-2,CASSERQGRITGELFF
TRBV28,TRBJ2-5,CASSRAPETQYF
TRBV5-1,TRBJ2-1,CASSPPPGQPVVEQFF
TRBV4-3,TRBJ2-7,CASSQASQGFIYEQYF
TRBV7-2,TRBJ1-1,CASSLEVGTGGGTTEAFF
TRBV5-6,TRBJ1-6,CASSLSGPRNSPLHF
TRBV12-3/TRBV12-4,TRBJ2-3,CASSLDRVDTDTQYF
TRBV7-9,TRBJ2-3,CASSLVSGGTDTQYF
TRBV20-1,TRBJ1-1,CSARGGAWTEAFF